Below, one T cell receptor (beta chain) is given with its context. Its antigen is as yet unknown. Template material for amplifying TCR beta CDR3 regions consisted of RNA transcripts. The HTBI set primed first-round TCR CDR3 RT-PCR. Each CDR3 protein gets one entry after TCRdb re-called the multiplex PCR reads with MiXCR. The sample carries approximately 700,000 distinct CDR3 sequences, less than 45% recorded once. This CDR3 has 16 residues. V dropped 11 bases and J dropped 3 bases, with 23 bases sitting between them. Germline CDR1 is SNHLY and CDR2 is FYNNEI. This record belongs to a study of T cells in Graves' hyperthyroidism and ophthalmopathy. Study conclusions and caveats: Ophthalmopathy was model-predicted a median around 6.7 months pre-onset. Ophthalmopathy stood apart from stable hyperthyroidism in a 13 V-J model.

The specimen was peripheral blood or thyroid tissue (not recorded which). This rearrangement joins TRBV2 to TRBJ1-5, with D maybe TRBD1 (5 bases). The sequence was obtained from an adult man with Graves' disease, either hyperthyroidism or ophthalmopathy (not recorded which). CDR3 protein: CAWSSTGTGNNQPQHF. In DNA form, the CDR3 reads TGTGCCTGGAGTTCCACCGGGACGGGGAACAATCAGCCCCAGCATTTT.